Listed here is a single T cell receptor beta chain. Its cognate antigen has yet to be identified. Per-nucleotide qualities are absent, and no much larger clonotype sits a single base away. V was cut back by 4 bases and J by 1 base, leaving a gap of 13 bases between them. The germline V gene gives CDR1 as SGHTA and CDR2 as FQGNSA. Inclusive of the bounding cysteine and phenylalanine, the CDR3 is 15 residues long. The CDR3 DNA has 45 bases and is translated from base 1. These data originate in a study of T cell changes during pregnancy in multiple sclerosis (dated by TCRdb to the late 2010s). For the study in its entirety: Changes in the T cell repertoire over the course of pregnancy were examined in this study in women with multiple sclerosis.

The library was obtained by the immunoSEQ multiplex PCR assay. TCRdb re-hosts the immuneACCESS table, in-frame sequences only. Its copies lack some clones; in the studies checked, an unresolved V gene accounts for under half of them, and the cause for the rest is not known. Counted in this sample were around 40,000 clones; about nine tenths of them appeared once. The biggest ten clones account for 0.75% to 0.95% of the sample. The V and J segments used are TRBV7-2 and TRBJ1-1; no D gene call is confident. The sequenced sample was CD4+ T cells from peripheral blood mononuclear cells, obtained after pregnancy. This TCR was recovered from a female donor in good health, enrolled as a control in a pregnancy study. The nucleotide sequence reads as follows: TGTGCCAGCAGCTCCCCGGGTATCGGGAACACTGAAGCTTTCTTT. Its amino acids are CASSSPGIGNTEAFF.